Listed below are T cell receptor beta chains from one sample, sequenced in a study of identical twins. TCRdb itself ran the 5' RACE reads through MiXCR, one entry per CDR3 protein. Of hundreds of thousands of distinct CDR3 sequences in the sample, 9% to 15% are singletons; the top ten hold 7.2%. This same sample was also taken into another study, of yellow fever vaccine responses in identical twins.

Sequenced sample: CD8+ T cells sorted from blood. Receptors were obtained from a woman between 18 and 29 years old in good health. Each CDR3 is given with its conserved first and last residue. A D gene is named only where the DNA matches it firmly. Expanded clones get a size class; other rows say once, few or many, or leave the size out.

cdr3_aa: CASSLAASGGADTQYF
cdr3_nt: TGTGCCAGCAGCTTAGCGGCTAGCGGGGGGGCAGATACGCAGTATTTT
d_call: TRBD2
v_call: TRBV7-6
clone_size: .
j_call: TRBJ2-3

cdr3_aa: CASSPGRYEQYF
cdr3_nt: TGTGCCAGCAGTCCCGGACGATACGAGCAGTACTTC
d_call: .
v_call: TRBV12-3/TRBV12-4
clone_size: many
j_call: TRBJ2-7

cdr3_aa: CASSFLSTGDFIYEQYF
cdr3_nt: TGTGCCAGCAGTTTCTTATCGACAGGTGACTTTATCTACGAGCAGTACTTC
d_call: .
v_call: TRBV28
clone_size: .
j_call: TRBJ2-7

cdr3_aa: CASSLSGGASSYNEQFF
cdr3_nt: TGTGCCAGCAGCTTAAGCGGCGGGGCCAGCTCCTACAATGAGCAGTTCTTC
d_call: .
v_call: TRBV3-1
clone_size: few
j_call: TRBJ2-1

cdr3_aa: CANSLGDYNEQFF
cdr3_nt: TGTGCCAACTCCTTGGGGGACTACAATGAGCAGTTCTTC
d_call: .
v_call: TRBV6-1
clone_size: many
j_call: TRBJ2-1

cdr3_aa: CASTASFMNTEAFF
cdr3_nt: TGCGCCAGCACGGCGTCTTTCATGAACACTGAAGCTTTCTTT
d_call: .
v_call: TRBV10-2
clone_size: few
j_call: TRBJ1-1

cdr3_aa: CSARGYGLADNNEQFF
cdr3_nt: TGCAGTGCTAGAGGGTACGGACTAGCGGATAACAATGAGCAGTTCTTC
d_call: TRBD2
v_call: TRBV20-1
clone_size: .
j_call: TRBJ2-1

cdr3_aa: CATSTSGIGGELFF
cdr3_nt: TGTGCCACGTCCACTAGCGGGATTGGCGGGGAGCTGTTTTTT
d_call: TRBD2
v_call: TRBV6-1
clone_size: few
j_call: TRBJ2-2

cdr3_aa: CSVISGSFYEQYF
cdr3_nt: TGCAGCGTTATCTCCGGGAGTTTCTACGAGCAGTACTTC
d_call: .
v_call: TRBV29-1
clone_size: .
j_call: TRBJ2-7

cdr3_aa: CSAKDPGGGYTF
cdr3_nt: TGCAGTGCTAAGGACCCCGGAGGGGGCTACACCTTC
d_call: .
v_call: TRBV20-1
clone_size: few
j_call: TRBJ1-2

cdr3_aa: CASSPLGFNQPQHF
cdr3_nt: TGTGCCAGCAGCCCCCTGGGCTTCAATCAGCCCCAGCATTTT
d_call: .
v_call: TRBV12-3/TRBV12-4
clone_size: .
j_call: TRBJ1-5

cdr3_aa: CASTEREGFSNEQFF
cdr3_nt: TGTGCCAGCACTGAGCGGGAGGGTTTTAGCAATGAGCAGTTCTTC
d_call: TRBD2
v_call: TRBV6-1
clone_size: .
j_call: TRBJ2-1

cdr3_aa: CASSQGAGQGGETQYF
cdr3_nt: TGTGCCAGCAGCCAAGGGGCGGGGCAGGGGGGAGAGACCCAGTACTTC
d_call: .
v_call: TRBV4-2
clone_size: few
j_call: TRBJ2-5

cdr3_aa: CASSEFGSGRANEQFF
cdr3_nt: TGCGCCAGCAGTGAGTTCGGTAGCGGGAGGGCGAATGAGCAGTTCTTC
d_call: TRBD2
v_call: TRBV10-1
clone_size: few
j_call: TRBJ2-1

cdr3_aa: CASSPGSGGRNEQFF
cdr3_nt: TGTGCCAGCAGCCCAGGGTCAGGGGGTCGAAATGAGCAGTTCTTC
d_call: TRBD1
v_call: TRBV7-9
clone_size: few
j_call: TRBJ2-1

cdr3_aa: CASTAGSNYNEQFF
cdr3_nt: TGTGCCAGCACGGCCGGGAGTAATTACAATGAGCAGTTCTTC
d_call: .
v_call: TRBV12-3/TRBV12-4
clone_size: many
j_call: TRBJ2-1

cdr3_aa: CATSAERGDTQYF
cdr3_nt: TGTGCCACCAGCGCCGAAAGAGGGGATACGCAGTATTTT
d_call: .
v_call: TRBV15
clone_size: .
j_call: TRBJ2-3

cdr3_aa: CATSRVPRTDEQYF
cdr3_nt: TGTGCCACCAGCAGAGTGCCCAGGACGGACGAGCAGTACTTC
d_call: .
v_call: TRBV15
clone_size: many
j_call: TRBJ2-7

cdr3_aa: CASSEVTPADTQYF
cdr3_nt: TGTGCCAGCAGTGAGGTAACCCCCGCAGATACGCAGTATTTT
d_call: .
v_call: TRBV2
clone_size: .
j_call: TRBJ2-3

cdr3_aa: CATSRVPGGNEAFF
cdr3_nt: TGTGCCACCAGCAGAGTGCCGGGTGGGAATGAAGCTTTCTTT
d_call: .
v_call: TRBV15
clone_size: many
j_call: TRBJ1-1

cdr3_aa: CASSESIREPNEQFF
cdr3_nt: TGTGCCAGCAGTGAATCGATCAGGGAACCCAATGAGCAGTTCTTC
d_call: .
v_call: TRBV6-4
clone_size: few
j_call: TRBJ2-1

cdr3_aa: CASSESVGYTEAFF
cdr3_nt: TGTGCCAGCAGTGAAAGTGTCGGATACACTGAAGCTTTCTTT
d_call: .
v_call: TRBV6-1
clone_size: few
j_call: TRBJ1-1

cdr3_aa: CASSPGLQEETQYF
cdr3_nt: TGCGCCAGCAGCCCGGGACTCCAAGAGGAGACCCAGTACTTC
d_call: .
v_call: TRBV5-1
clone_size: many
j_call: TRBJ2-5

cdr3_aa: CASRSGGDQYEQYF
cdr3_nt: TGTGCCAGCAGATCAGGGGGCGATCAGTACGAGCAGTACTTC
d_call: TRBD1
v_call: TRBV28
clone_size: many
j_call: TRBJ2-7

cdr3_aa: CASSPSDRGYGYTF
cdr3_nt: TGTGCCAGCAGCCCCTCGGACAGGGGCTATGGCTACACCTTC
d_call: TRBD1
v_call: TRBV7-9
clone_size: .
j_call: TRBJ1-2

cdr3_aa: CASRSKGELFF
cdr3_nt: TGTGCCAGCCGCTCTAAAGGGGAGCTGTTTTTT
d_call: .
v_call: TRBV7-6
clone_size: .
j_call: TRBJ2-2

cdr3_aa: CASSHRDLSLQPQHF
cdr3_nt: TGTGCCAGCAGTCACCGGGACCTCTCTCTTCAGCCCCAGCATTTT
d_call: .
v_call: TRBV12-3/TRBV12-4
clone_size: many
j_call: TRBJ1-5

cdr3_aa: CSAHLEGLINSPLHF
cdr3_nt: TGCAGTGCCCATTTAGAGGGACTGATTAATTCACCCCTCCACTTT
d_call: .
v_call: TRBV20-1
clone_size: .
j_call: TRBJ1-6